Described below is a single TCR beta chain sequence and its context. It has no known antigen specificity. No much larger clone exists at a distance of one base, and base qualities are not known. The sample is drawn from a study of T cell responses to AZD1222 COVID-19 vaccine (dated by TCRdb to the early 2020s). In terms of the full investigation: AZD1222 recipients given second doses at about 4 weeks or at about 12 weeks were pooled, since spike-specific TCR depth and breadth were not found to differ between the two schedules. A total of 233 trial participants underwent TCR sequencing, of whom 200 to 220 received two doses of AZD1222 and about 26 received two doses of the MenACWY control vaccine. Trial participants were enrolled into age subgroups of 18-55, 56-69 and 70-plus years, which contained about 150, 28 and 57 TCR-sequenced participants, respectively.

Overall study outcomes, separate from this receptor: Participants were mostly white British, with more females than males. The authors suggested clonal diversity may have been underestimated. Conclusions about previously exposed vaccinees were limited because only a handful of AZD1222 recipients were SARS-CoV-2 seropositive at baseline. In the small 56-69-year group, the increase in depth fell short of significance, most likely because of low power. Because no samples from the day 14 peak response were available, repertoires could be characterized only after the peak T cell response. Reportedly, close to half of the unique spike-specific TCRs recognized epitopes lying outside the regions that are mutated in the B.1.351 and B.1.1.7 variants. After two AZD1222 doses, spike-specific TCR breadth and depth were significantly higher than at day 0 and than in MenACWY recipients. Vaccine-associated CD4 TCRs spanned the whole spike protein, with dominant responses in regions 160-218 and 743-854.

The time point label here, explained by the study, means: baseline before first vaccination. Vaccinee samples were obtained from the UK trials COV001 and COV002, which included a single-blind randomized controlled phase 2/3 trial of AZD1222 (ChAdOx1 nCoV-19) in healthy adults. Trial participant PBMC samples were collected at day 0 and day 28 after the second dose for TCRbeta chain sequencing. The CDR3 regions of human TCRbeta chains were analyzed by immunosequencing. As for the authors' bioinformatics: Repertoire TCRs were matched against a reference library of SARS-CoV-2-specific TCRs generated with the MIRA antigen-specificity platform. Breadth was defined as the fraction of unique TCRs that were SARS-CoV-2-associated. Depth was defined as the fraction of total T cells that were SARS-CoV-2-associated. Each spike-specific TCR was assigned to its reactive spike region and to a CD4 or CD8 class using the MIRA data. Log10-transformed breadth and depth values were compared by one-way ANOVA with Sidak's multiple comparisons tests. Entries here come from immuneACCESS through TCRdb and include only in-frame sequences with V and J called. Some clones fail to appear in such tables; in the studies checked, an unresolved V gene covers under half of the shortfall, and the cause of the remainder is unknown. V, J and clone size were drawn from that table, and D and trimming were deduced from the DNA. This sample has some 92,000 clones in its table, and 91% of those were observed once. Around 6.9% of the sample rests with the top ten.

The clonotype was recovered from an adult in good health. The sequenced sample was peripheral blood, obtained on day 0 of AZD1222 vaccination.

The CDR3 has the sequence CASASGRRTYEQYF. Read as DNA, the sequence is TGTGCCAGCGCCTCGGGACGGCGGACCTACGAGCAGTACTTC. The sequence joins TRBV7-3 to TRBJ2-7; the D gene is possibly TRBD1 or TRBD2, each agreeing over 5 bases. CDR1 SGHTA and CDR2 FQGTGA are derived from the germline V gene. The CDR3 runs 14 residues from the cysteine to the phenylalanine. Here the CDR3 DNA is all that survives: 42 bases in frame from base 1. V sheds 8 bases and J sheds 2 bases, leaving 16 bases between their ends. The reference TRBV7-3 and TRBJ2-7 proteins fill in what lies around the CDR3, so the full variable domain reads GAGVSQTPSNKVTEKGKYVELRCDPISGHTALYWYRQSLGQGPEFLIYFQGTGAADDSGLPNDRFFAVRPEGSVSTLKIQRTERGDSAVYLCASASGRRTYEQYFGPGTRLTVT.